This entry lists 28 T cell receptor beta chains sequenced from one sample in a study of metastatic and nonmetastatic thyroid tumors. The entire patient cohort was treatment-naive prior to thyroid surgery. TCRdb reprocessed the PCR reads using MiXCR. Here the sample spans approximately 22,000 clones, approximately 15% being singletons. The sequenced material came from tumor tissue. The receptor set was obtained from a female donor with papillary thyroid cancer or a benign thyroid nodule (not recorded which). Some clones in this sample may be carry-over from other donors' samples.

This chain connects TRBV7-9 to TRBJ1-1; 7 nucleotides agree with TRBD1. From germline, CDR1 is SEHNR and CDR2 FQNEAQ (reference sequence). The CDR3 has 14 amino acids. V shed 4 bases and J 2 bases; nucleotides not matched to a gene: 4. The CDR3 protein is CASSWTGDNTEAFF. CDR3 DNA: TGTGCCAGCAGCTGGACAGGCGACAACACTGAAGCTTTCTTT.

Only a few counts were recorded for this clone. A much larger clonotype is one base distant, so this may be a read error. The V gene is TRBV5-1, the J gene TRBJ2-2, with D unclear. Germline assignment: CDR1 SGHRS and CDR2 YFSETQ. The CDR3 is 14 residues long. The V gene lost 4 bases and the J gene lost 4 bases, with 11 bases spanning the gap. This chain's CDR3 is CASSPLRGTGELFF. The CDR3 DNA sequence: TGCGCCAGCAGCCCACTACGTGGCACCGGGGAGCTGTTTTTT.

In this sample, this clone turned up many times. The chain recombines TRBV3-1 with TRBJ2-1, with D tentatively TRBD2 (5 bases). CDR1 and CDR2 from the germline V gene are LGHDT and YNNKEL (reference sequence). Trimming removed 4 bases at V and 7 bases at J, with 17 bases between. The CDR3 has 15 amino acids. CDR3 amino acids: CASSLPRRERNEQFF. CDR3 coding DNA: TGTGCCAGCAGCCTACCGCGAAGGGAGAGGAATGAGCAGTTCTTC.

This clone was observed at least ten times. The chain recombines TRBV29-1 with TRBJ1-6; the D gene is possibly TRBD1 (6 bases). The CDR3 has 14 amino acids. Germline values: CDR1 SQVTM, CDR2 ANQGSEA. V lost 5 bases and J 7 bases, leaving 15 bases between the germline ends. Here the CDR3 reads CSVRRDTKNSPLHF. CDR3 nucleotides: TGCAGCGTTAGACGGGACACCAAGAATTCACCCCTCCACTTT.

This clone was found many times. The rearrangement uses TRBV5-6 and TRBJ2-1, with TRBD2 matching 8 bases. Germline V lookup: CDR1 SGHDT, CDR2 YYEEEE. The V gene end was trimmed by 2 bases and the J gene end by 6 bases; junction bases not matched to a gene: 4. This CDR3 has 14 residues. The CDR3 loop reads CASSFRRGANEQFF. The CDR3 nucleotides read TGTGCCAGCAGCTTCCGGCGGGGGGCCAATGAGCAGTTCTTC.

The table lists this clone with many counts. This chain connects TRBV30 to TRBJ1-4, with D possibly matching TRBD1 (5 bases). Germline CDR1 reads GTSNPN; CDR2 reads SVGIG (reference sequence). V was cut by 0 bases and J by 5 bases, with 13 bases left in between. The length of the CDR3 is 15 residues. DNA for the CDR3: TGTGCCTGGAGTGTTTGGGGCAGACAAAATGAAAAACTGTTTTTT. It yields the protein CAWSVWGRQNEKLFF.

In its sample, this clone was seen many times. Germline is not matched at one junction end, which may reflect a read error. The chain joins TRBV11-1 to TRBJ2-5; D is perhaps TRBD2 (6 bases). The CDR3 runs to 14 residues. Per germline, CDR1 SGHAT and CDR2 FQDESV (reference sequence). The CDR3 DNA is TGTGCCAGCAGCTCCCTAGCGACCGAAGAGACCCGGTACTTC. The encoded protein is CASSSLATEETRYF.

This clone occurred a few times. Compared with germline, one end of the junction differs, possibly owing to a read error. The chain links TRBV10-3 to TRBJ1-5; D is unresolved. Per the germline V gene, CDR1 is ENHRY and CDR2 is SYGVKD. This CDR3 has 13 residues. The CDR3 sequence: CAISESGLGTQHF. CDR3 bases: TGTGCCATAAGTGAGTCGGGCCTCGGGACCCAGCATTTT.

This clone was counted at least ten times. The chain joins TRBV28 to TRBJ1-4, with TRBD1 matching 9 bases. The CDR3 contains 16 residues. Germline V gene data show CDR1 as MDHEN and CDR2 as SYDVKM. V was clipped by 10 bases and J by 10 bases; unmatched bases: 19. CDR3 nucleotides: TGTGCCACTAATCCTGGGGAACAGGGGGCAGGTCGAAAACTGTTTTTT. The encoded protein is CATNPGEQGAGRKLFF.

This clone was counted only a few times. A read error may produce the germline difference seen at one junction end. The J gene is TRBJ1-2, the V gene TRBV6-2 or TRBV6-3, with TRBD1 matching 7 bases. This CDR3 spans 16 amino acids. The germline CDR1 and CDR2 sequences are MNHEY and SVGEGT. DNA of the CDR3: TGTGCCAGCATTTACGTTACCGTGACAGGGAACTATGGCTACACCTTC. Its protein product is CASIYVTVTGNYGYTF.

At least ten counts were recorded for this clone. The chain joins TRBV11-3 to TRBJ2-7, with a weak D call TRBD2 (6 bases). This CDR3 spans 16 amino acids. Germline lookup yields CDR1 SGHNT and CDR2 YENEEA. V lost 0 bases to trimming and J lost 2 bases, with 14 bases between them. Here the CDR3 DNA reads TGTGCCAGCAGCTTAGAAAGGGGAGGCGGTACCTACGAGCAGTACTTC. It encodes CASSLERGGGTYEQYF. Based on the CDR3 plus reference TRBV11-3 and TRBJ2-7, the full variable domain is EAGVVQSPRYKIIEKKQPVAFWCNPISGHNTLYWYLQNLGQGPELLIRYENEEAVDDSQLPKDRFSAERLKGVDSTLKIQPAELGDSAVYLCASSLERGGGTYEQYFGPGTRLTVT.

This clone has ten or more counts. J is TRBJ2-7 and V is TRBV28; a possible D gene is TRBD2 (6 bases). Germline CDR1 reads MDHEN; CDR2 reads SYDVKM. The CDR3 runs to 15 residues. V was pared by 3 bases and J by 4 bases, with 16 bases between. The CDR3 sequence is CASSFPTWGRYEQYF. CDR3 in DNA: TGTGCCAGCAGTTTTCCCACGTGGGGGAGGTACGAGCAGTACTTC.

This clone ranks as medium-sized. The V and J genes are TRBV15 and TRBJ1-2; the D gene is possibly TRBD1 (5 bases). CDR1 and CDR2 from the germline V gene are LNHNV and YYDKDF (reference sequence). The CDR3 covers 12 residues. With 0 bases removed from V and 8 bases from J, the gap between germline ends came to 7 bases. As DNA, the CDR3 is TGTGCCACCAGCAGAGACAGGGCGGGCTACACCTTC. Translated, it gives CATSRDRAGYTF.

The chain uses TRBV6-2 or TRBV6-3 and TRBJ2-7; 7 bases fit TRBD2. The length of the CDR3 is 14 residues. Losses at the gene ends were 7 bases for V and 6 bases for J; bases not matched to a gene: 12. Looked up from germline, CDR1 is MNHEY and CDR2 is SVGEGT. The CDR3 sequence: CASTQTRGEPEQYF. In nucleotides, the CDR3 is TGTGCCAGCACCCAGACACGGGGGGAGCCCGAGCAGTACTTC.

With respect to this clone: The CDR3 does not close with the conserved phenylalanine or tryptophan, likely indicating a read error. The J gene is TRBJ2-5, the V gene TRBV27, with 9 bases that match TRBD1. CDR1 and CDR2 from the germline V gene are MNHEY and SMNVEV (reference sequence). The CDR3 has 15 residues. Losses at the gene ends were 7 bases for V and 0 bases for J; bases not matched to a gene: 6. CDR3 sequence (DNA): TGTGCCAGCATAAGACAGGGGGGCTACCAAGAGACCCAGTACCTC. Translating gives CASIRQGGYQETQYL.

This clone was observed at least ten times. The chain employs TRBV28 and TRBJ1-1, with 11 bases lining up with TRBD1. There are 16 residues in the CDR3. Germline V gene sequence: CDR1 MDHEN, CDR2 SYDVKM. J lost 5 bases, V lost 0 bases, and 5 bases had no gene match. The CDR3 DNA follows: TGTGCCAGCAGTTTATGGAGGGGGACAGGGGGGACTGAAGCTTTCTTT. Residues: CASSLWRGTGGTEAFF.

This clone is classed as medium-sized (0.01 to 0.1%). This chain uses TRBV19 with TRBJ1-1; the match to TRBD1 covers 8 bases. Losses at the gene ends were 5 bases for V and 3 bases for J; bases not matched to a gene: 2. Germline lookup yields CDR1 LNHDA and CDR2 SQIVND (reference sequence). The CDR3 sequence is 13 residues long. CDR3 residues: CASSRQGYTEAFF. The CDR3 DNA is TGTGCCAGTAGTCGACAGGGGTACACTGAAGCTTTCTTT.

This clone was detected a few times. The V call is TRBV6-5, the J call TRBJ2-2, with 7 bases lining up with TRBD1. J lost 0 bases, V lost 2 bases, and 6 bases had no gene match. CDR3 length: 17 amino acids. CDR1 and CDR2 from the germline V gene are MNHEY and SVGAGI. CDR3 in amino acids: CASSYQLGQTNTGELFF. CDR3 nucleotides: TGTGCCAGCAGTTACCAGTTGGGACAGACGAACACCGGGGAGCTGTTTTTT.

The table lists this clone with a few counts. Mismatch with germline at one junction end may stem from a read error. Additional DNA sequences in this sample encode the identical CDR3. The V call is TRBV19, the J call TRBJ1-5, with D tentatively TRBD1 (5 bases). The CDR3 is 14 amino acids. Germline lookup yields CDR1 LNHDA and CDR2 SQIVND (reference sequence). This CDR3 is CASSIQGFRQPQHF. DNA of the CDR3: TGCGCCAGTAGTATCCAGGGCTTTCGTCAGCCCCAGCATTTT.

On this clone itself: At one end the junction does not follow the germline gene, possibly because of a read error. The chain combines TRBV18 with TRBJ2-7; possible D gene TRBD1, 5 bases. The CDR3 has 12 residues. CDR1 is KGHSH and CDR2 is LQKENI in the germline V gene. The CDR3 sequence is CASSPRGRLLHF. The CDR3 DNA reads TGTGCCAGCTCACCTAGGGGAAGGCTCCTCCACTTC.

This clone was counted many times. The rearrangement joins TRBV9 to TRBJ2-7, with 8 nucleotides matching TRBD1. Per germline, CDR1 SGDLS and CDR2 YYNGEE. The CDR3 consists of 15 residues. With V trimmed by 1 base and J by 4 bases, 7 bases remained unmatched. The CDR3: CASSVSPGGRYEQYF. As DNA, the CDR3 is TGTGCCAGCAGCGTAAGTCCAGGGGGCCGGTACGAGCAGTACTTC.

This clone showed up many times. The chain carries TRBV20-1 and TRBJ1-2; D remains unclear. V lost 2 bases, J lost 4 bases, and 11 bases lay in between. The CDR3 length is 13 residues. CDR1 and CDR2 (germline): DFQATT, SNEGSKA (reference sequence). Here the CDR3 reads CSARSQKGYGYTF. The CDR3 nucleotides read TGCAGTGCTAGATCCCAGAAGGGCTATGGCTACACCTTC.

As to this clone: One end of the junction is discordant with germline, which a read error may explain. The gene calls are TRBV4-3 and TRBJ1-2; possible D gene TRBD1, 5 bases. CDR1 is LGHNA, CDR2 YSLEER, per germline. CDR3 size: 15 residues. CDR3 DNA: TGCGCCAGCAGCCATGACAGACGAACTAACTATGGCTACACCTTT. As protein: CASSHDRRTNYGYTF.

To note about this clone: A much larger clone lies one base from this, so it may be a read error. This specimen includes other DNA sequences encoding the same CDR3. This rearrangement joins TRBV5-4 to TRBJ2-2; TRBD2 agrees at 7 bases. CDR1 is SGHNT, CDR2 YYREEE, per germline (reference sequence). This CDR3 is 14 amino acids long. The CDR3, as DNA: TGTGCCAGCAGCCGACTAGCTAACACCGGTGAGCTGTTTTTT. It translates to CASSRLANTGELFF.

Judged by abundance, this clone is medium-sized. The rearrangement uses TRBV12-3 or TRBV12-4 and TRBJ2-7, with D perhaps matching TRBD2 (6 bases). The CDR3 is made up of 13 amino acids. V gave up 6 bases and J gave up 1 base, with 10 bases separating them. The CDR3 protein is CASRRTISYEQYF. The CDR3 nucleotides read TGTGCCAGCAGACGGACTATTTCCTACGAGCAGTACTTC.

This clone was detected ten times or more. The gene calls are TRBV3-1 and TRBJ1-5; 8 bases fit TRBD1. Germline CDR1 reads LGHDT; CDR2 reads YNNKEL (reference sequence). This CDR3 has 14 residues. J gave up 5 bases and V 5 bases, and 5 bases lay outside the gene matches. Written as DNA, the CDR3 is TGTGCCAGCAGCATTGGACAGGGCCATCAGCCCCAGCATTTT. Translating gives CASSIGQGHQPQHF.

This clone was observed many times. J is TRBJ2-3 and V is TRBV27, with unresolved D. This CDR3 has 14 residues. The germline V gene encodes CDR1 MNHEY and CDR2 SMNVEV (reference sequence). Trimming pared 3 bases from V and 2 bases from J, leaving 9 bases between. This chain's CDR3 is CASSFTQTTDTQYF. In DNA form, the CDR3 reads TGTGCCAGCAGTTTCACTCAAACCACAGATACGCAGTATTTT.

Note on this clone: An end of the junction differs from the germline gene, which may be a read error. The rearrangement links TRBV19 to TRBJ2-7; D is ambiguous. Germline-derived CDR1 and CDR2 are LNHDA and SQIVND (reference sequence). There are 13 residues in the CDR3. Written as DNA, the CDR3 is TGTTCCAGTAGTATAGCCCCGAGGTGCGAGCAGTACTTC. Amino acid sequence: CSSSIAPRCEQYF.